A single sample gave rise to the 21 T cell receptor beta chains below, sequenced in a study of shared clonotypes between healthy human individuals. Only in-frame clones appear in the TCRdb table, and some are missing; sequencing was by immunoSEQ multiplex PCR. This sample has over 850,000 clones, with 75% to 80% found just once. Sequencing input: memory CD4+ T cells from PBMCs. Documented subset: CD45RA-negative fraction. These receptors came from a man younger than 30 in good health. Some clones in this sample may be carry-over from other donors' samples.

This clone was recorded once. This sequence joins TRBV18 and TRBJ2-7; 7 bases agree with TRBD2. CDR1 is KGHSH, CDR2 LQKENI, per germline. V was pared by 1 base and J by 2 bases, with 11 bases of the junction left unmatched. This CDR3 is built from 17 residues. The CDR3 spells CASSPQGASSGTYEQYF. Here the CDR3 DNA reads TGTGCCAGCTCACCACAAGGGGCCTCTAGCGGAACCTACGAGCAGTACTTC.

The table lists this clone with many counts. This sequence joins TRBV12-1 and TRBJ1-5; TRBD1 was called by the table and not checked on the DNA. TRBV12-1 is an annotated pseudogene. This CDR3 contains 11 residues. CDR3 in DNA: TGTGCCAGCAACCAGAATCAGCCCCAGCATTTT. This gives the protein CASNQNQPQHF.

This chain uses TRBV2 with TRBJ1-5, with 8 bases that match TRBD1. This CDR3 spans 16 amino acids. With 6 bases clipped from V and 5 bases from J, the junction kept 12 bases outside the gene matches. Germline V gene sequence: CDR1 SNHLY, CDR2 FYNNEI. For the CDR3, the DNA is TGTGCCAGCAGGAGGGAACAGGGGGAAGGCGATCAGCCCCAGCATTTT. Protein: CASRREQGEGDQPQHF.

J is TRBJ2-3 and V is TRBV5-1; TRBD1 matches at 10 bases. Germline loops: CDR1 SGHRS, CDR2 YFSETQ. Losses at the gene ends were 3 bases for V and 0 bases for J; bases not matched to a gene: 4. CDR3 size: 16 residues. The DNA for the CDR3 is TGCGCCAGCAGCTGGGACAGGGGTAGGAGCACAGATACGCAGTATTTT. The encoded protein is CASSWDRGRSTDTQYF.

The rearrangement joins TRBV9 to TRBJ2-2; D is possibly TRBD1 (5 bases). Trimming pared 2 bases from V and 4 bases from J, leaving 12 bases between. The germline V gene has CDR1 SGDLS and CDR2 YYNGEE. The length of the CDR3 is 15 residues. Here the CDR3 reads CASSVGAGRTGELFF. CDR3 DNA sequence: TGTGCCAGCAGCGTTGGGGCAGGGCGCACCGGGGAGCTGTTTTTT.

The genes are TRBV5-5 and TRBJ2-6, with D hard to call. With 1 base removed from V and 2 bases from J, the gap between germline ends came to 7 bases. The CDR3 spans 15 residues. Germline V gene lookup returns CDR1 SGHKS and CDR2 YYEKEE (reference sequence). The CDR3 here is CASSLTAAGANVLTF. The CDR3 coding sequence is TGTGCCAGCAGCTTGACGGCCGCTGGGGCCAACGTCCTGACTTTC.

The chain uses TRBV7-3 and TRBJ2-1, with 8 bases identical to TRBD2. The CDR3 consists of 13 residues. Per the germline V gene, CDR1 is SGHTA and CDR2 is FQGTGA. Unmatched junction bases numbered 3, after V lost 3 bases and J lost 8 bases. CDR3 amino acids: CASSFSAGDEQFF. CDR3 sequence (DNA): TGTGCCAGCAGCTTTTCAGCGGGGGATGAGCAGTTCTTC.

The rearrangement links TRBV5-1 to TRBJ2-5, with 8 nucleotides matching TRBD1. Germline-derived CDR1 and CDR2 are SGHRS and YFSETQ. Germline trimming cut 3 bases from V and 5 bases from J; bases unmatched to any gene: 9. CDR3 length: 15 residues. CDR3 nucleotide sequence: TGCGCCAGCAGCTACACAACAGGGGGTCTGGAGACCCAGTACTTC. Its protein product is CASSYTTGGLETQYF. Looking up the rest from reference TRBV5-1 and TRBJ2-5 gives the full variable domain: KAGVTQTPRYLIKTRGQQVTLSCSPISGHRSVSWYQQTPGQGLQFLFEYFSETQRNKGNFPGRFSGRQFSNSRSEMNVSTLELGDSALYLCASSYTTGGLETQYFGPGTRLLVL.

The rearrangement uses TRBV9 and TRBJ2-1, with 7 bases lining up with TRBD2. Trimming cost V 4 bases and J 7 bases; bases outside gene matches: 14. The CDR3 spans 16 residues. Germline V gives CDR1 SGDLS, CDR2 YYNGEE. DNA for the CDR3: TGTGCCAGCAGCTTCTCGTCGGCAAGCGGGATGAATGAGCAGTTCTTC. Protein sequence: CASSFSSASGMNEQFF.

The chain links TRBV13 to TRBJ2-2; possible D gene TRBD1, 6 bases. Germline-derived CDR1 and CDR2 are PRHDT and FYEKMQ (reference sequence). The CDR3 loop spans 17 amino acids. V was cut by 5 bases and J by 2 bases, with 18 bases left in between. The CDR3 nucleotides are TGTGCCAGCAGCCCTAAGTCGGACAGCCAAAACACCGGGGAGCTGTTTTTT. As protein: CASSPKSDSQNTGELFF.

This clone showed up just once. This sequence joins TRBV28 and TRBJ2-5; tentative D call: TRBD1 (5 bases). There are 13 residues in the CDR3. Germline CDR1 and CDR2: MDHEN and SYDVKM. Trimming took 7 bases from V and 5 from J, leaving 14 bases between them. The CDR3 protein is CASTEQGEETQYF. The CDR3 DNA sequence: TGTGCCAGCACGGAGCAGGGTGAGGAGACCCAGTACTTC.

The chain is built from TRBV2 and TRBJ2-5; the D call may be TRBD1 or TRBD2 (7 bases each). The CDR3 has 15 residues. V was clipped by 6 bases and J by 3 bases, with 17 bases between them. The V gene's germline CDR1 is SNHLY and CDR2 FYNNEI. CDR3 nucleotides: TGTGCCAGCAGCGCAGACAGGGCGGGGGAAGAGACCCAGTACTTC. This translates into CASSADRAGEETQYF. The full variable domain, with the rest looked up from reference TRBV2 and TRBJ2-5, is EPEVTQTPSHQVTQMGQEVILRCVPISNHLYFYWYRQILGQKVEFLVSFYNNEISEKSEIFDDQFSVERPDGSNFTLKIRSTKLEDSAMYFCASSADRAGEETQYFGPGTRLLVL.

Notes on this clone: This specimen includes other DNA sequences encoding the same CDR3. This rearrangement joins TRBV28 to TRBJ1-4; a possible D gene is TRBD1 (6 bases). The V end was cut by 6 bases, the J end by 7 bases, with 15 bases between. The V gene's germline CDR1 is MDHEN and CDR2 SYDVKM. The CDR3 sequence is 14 residues long. CDR3 region: CASSQTGIGEKLFF. CDR3 nucleotide sequence: TGTGCCAGCAGCCAAACAGGGATCGGTGAAAAACTGTTTTTT. The full variable domain, rest sourced from reference TRBV28 and TRBJ1-4, is DVKVTQSSRYLVKRTGEKVFLECVQDMDHENMFWYRQDPGLGLRLIYFSYDVKMKEKGDIPEGYSVSREKKERFSLILESASTNQTSMYLCASSQTGIGEKLFFGSGTQLSVL.

The chain employs TRBV2 and TRBJ2-7; D gene unclear. The germline CDR1 and CDR2 sequences are SNHLY and FYNNEI. Deletions cut 6 bases from V and 1 base from J, with 13 bases between. This CDR3 comprises 14 residues. CDR3 in amino acids: CASRYQRNSYEQYF. The CDR3 DNA reads as TGTGCCAGCAGATATCAACGGAATTCCTACGAGCAGTACTTC.

V gene TRBV4-2 combines with J gene TRBJ1-1; 9 bases are a match to TRBD1. Germline V lookup: CDR1 LGHNA, CDR2 YNFKEQ. V lost 5 bases to trimming and J lost 4 bases; unmatched junction nucleotides: 2. The CDR3 runs to 13 residues. The CDR3 loop reads CASSAGQGTEAFF. The CDR3 DNA reads TGTGCCAGCAGCGCGGGACAGGGCACTGAAGCTTTCTTT.

This clone has just one count. This CDR3 is also generated by other DNA sequences in the sample. The chain uses TRBV9 and TRBJ1-1, with unresolved D. The CDR3 runs to 14 residues. The V end was cut by 2 bases, the J end by 0 bases, with 8 bases between. The V gene's germline CDR1 is SGDLS and CDR2 YYNGEE. CDR3 DNA sequence: TGTGCCAGCAGCGTGACCGGTTTGAACACTGAAGCTTTCTTT. Protein sequence: CASSVTGLNTEAFF.

The chain carries TRBV6-5 and TRBJ1-5; no reliable D call. Trimming took 6 bases from V and 0 from J, leaving 6 bases between them. Germline loops: CDR1 MNHEY, CDR2 SVGAGI. The CDR3 loop spans 13 amino acids. The CDR3 DNA is TGTGCCAGCAGCAAATATAGCAATCAGCCCCAGCATTTT. This encodes CASSKYSNQPQHF.

The chain recombines TRBV6-1 with TRBJ2-1, with D perhaps TRBD1 (5 bases). Trimming stripped 4 bases from V and 8 bases from J, with 15 bases between. Germline CDR1 and CDR2: MNHNS and SASEGT. This CDR3 is 14 amino acids long. CDR3 residues: CASSVRPGRDEQFF. The CDR3, as DNA: TGTGCCAGCAGTGTACGCCCGGGCAGGGATGAGCAGTTCTTC.

V is TRBV5-1 and J is TRBJ1-5; D perhaps matches TRBD1 (5 bases). Germline V gene sequence: CDR1 SGHRS, CDR2 YFSETQ. The CDR3 contains 14 residues. V was clipped by 0 bases and J by 5 bases, with 9 bases between them. The DNA for the CDR3 is TGCGCCAGCAGCTTGGATGGGGGACATCAGCCCCAGCATTTT. Its protein product is CASSLDGGHQPQHF.

This clone was observed once. The CDR3 loop reads CASRLGAAGETQYF. CDR3 bases: TGTGCCAGCAGACTGGGAGCCGCAGGAGAGACCCAGTACTTC. The chain links TRBV7-9 to TRBJ2-5; maybe TRBD2 (5 bases). Trimming cost V 6 bases and J 4 bases, with 15 bases left between them. There are 14 residues in the CDR3. The V gene's germline CDR1 is SEHNR and CDR2 FQNEAQ (reference sequence).

As for this clone: This CDR3 is also generated by other DNA sequences in the sample. The CDR3 reads CASSVGVSGANVLTF. Here the CDR3 DNA reads TGTGCCAGCAGCGTAGGGGTCTCTGGGGCCAACGTCCTGACTTTC. The chain uses TRBV9 and TRBJ2-6, with no clear D. This CDR3 is 15 amino acids long. V lost 0 bases and J lost 0, with 4 bases in between. Germline lookup yields CDR1 SGDLS and CDR2 YYNGEE.